This passage covers 18 T cell receptor beta chains from one sample sequenced in a study of beta chain features in type 1 diabetes. Reverse transcription of all isolated RNA meant that expressed TCRB transcripts were sequenced. Measured with immunoSEQ multiplex PCR; TCRdb has only the in-frame clones, and not every one. The data hold about 340,000 clones, with less than 10% observed a single time. The source material was central memory CD4+ T cells from blood. These receptors came from a woman younger than 35 in good health.

This clone was counted between two and nine times. The rearrangement links TRBV7-9 to TRBJ2-7; 11 nucleotides agree with TRBD2. The V and J ends lost 5 bases and 6 bases, in that order; junction bases with no gene match: 9. Germline V lookup: CDR1 SEHNR, CDR2 FQNEAQ (reference sequence). The CDR3 extends over 15 amino acids. The CDR3 spells CASSPFSGREIEQYF. The CDR3 DNA follows: TGTGCCAGCAGCCCATTTAGCGGGAGGGAGATCGAGCAGTACTTC.

In this sample, this clone turned up many times. The V gene is TRBV5-6, the J gene TRBJ2-5; 7 bases match TRBD2. The V segment lost 1 base and the J segment 2 bases; nucleotides outside the gene matches: 5. The CDR3 consists of 15 residues. From germline, CDR1 is SGHDT and CDR2 YYEEEE. This chain's CDR3 is CASSLNPSGQETQYF. For the CDR3, the DNA is TGTGCCAGCAGCTTGAATCCTAGCGGACAAGAGACCCAGTACTTC.

There are a few counts of this clone. The chain joins TRBV28 to TRBJ2-5; 15 bases fit TRBD2. CDR1 and CDR2 from the germline V gene are MDHEN and SYDVKM. The CDR3 runs to 19 residues. V gave up 5 bases and J gave up 2 bases; unmatched junction bases: 12. The CDR3 bases are TGTGCCAGCAGTCGAGGGGGGACTAGCGGGAGGAGGAGGCAAGAGACCCAGTACTTC. Its protein product is CASSRGGTSGRRRQETQYF. The full variable domain, its missing parts supplied by reference TRBV28 and TRBJ2-5, is DVKVTQSSRYLVKRTGEKVFLECVQDMDHENMFWYRQDPGLGLRLIYFSYDVKMKEKGDIPEGYSVSREKKERFSLILESASTNQTSMYLCASSRGGTSGRRRQETQYFGPGTRLLVL.

This rearrangement joins TRBV15 to TRBJ2-1; TRBD2 matches at 12 bases. Germline V gene sequence: CDR1 LNHNV, CDR2 YYDKDF (reference sequence). Trimming at V came to 3 bases and at J to 8 bases, leaving 5 bases not matched to a gene. The CDR3 is 15 amino acids. CDR3 amino acids: CATSRTSGSLDEQFF. In nucleotides, the CDR3 is TGTGCCACCAGCAGGACTAGCGGGAGCTTGGATGAGCAGTTCTTC.

The chain employs TRBV6-1 and TRBJ2-1, with D maybe TRBD2 (5 bases). The V gene's germline CDR1 is MNHNS and CDR2 SASEGT. This CDR3 region has 15 residues. V gave up 10 bases and J gave up 2 bases, with 18 bases separating them. The CDR3 sequence: CAIQKRVLTYNEQFF. DNA for the CDR3: TGTGCCATCCAGAAGAGGGTGCTAACCTACAATGAGCAGTTCTTC.

This clone came up many times. V is TRBV4-3 and J is TRBJ2-7; D gene unclear. This CDR3 has 13 amino acids. Germline CDR1 and CDR2: LGHNA and YSLEER. Between the trimmed V and J ends, which lost 0 bases and 1 base, there was a span of 4 bases. CDR3 DNA: TGCGCCAGCAGCCAAGATAAGTCCTACGAGCAGTACTTC. It encodes CASSQDKSYEQYF.

This clone was detected a few times. The rearrangement joins TRBV5-1 to TRBJ2-5; no clear D gene. Germline lookup yields CDR1 SGHRS and CDR2 YFSETQ. The CDR3 totals 14 residues. Trimming shortened V by 2 bases and J by 4 bases, and 12 bases separated the two germline ends. The CDR3 nucleotides read TGCGCCAGCAGCTTCTTCCCAACGAGAGAGACCCAGTACTTC. It specifies CASSFFPTRETQYF.

This sequence joins TRBV4-1 and TRBJ2-5, with D maybe TRBD2 (6 bases). Trimming removed 5 bases from V and 5 bases from J, with 12 bases in between. Germline CDR1 is MGHRA and CDR2 is YSYEKL. The CDR3 extends over 13 amino acids. The CDR3 loop reads CASSKTRGETQYF. The CDR3 bases are TGCGCCAGCAGCAAGACTAGAGGGGAGACCCAGTACTTC.

The CDR3 DNA follows: TGTGCCAGCAGCACGGGGACTAGGCCCTACGAGCAGTACTTC. Its translation: CASSTGTRPYEQYF. V is TRBV5-4 and J is TRBJ2-7; 8 bases fit TRBD2. The CDR3 extends over 14 amino acids. From germline, CDR1 is SGHNT and CDR2 YYREEE (reference sequence). Trimming removed 4 bases from V and 2 bases from J; junction bases left unmatched: 5.

This clone was detected many times. The rearrangement uses TRBV28 and TRBJ2-3; D is possibly TRBD2 (7 bases). This CDR3 contains 18 residues. Germline-derived CDR1 and CDR2 are MDHEN and SYDVKM. Trimming pared 5 bases from V and 1 base from J, leaving 22 bases between. The CDR3 spells CASSPLAGASGGTDTQYF. The CDR3 region has the DNA TGTGCCAGCAGTCCCCTTGCGGGAGCCTCAGGGGGCACAGATACGCAGTATTTT.

This clone was seen a few times. This chain uses TRBV27 with TRBJ2-5; 7 nucleotides align to TRBD2. V shed 3 bases, J shed 3 bases, and the junction held 13 bases outside the gene matches. The CDR3 runs to 17 residues. CDR1 MNHEY and CDR2 SMNVEV come from the germline V gene (reference sequence). Here the CDR3 reads CASSFALPRGEKETQYF. CDR3 nucleotides: TGTGCCAGCAGTTTTGCGCTACCTCGGGGGGAAAAAGAGACCCAGTACTTC.

The J gene is TRBJ2-7, the V gene TRBV4-3, with D maybe TRBD1 (7 bases). The CDR3 consists of 13 residues. Germline V CDR1 and CDR2: LGHNA, YSLEER. V was pared by 2 bases and J by 4 bases, with 9 bases between. CDR3 sequence: CASSQPGGYEQYF. Here the CDR3 DNA reads TGCGCCAGCAGCCAACCAGGGGGGTACGAGCAGTACTTC.

The rearrangement joins TRBV18 to TRBJ1-1; TRBD1 might be the D (5 bases). Trimming cost V 4 bases and J 8 bases, with 14 bases left between them. CDR1 and CDR2 from the germline V gene are KGHSH and LQKENI. The CDR3 loop spans 13 amino acids. In DNA, the CDR3 is TGTGCCAGCTCACAAATGACAGAGGGCGAAGCTTTCTTT. It is translated as CASSQMTEGEAFF.

V is TRBV5-1 and J is TRBJ2-5; D uncertain. Trimming removed 3 bases from V and 5 bases from J, with 11 bases in between. This CDR3 region has 13 residues. In germline, CDR1 is SGHRS, CDR2 YFSETQ. The CDR3 protein is CASSYASGETQYF. The CDR3 coding sequence is TGCGCCAGCAGCTATGCGTCCGGCGAGACCCAGTACTTC.

The gene calls are TRBV5-1 and TRBJ2-1, with TRBD2 matching over 10 bases. Germline CDR1 reads SGHRS; CDR2 reads YFSETQ. The length of the CDR3 is 18 residues. V trimming: 4 bases; J trimming: 0 bases; junction bases outside the gene matches: 10. CDR3 nucleotides: TGCGCCAGCAGCGGAACCTGGACTAGCGGTTACTCCTACAATGAGCAGTTCTTC. Encoded protein: CASSGTWTSGYSYNEQFF.

In its sample, this clone was seen a few times. V gene TRBV5-6 combines with J gene TRBJ2-2, with 13 positions matching TRBD2. Germline values: CDR1 SGHDT, CDR2 YYEEEE. The V segment lost 1 base and the J segment 7 bases; nucleotides outside the gene matches: 13. The CDR3 totals 19 residues. CDR3 loop: CASSLYKFTSGRADGELFF. The CDR3 nucleotides are TGTGCCAGCAGCTTGTATAAGTTCACTAGCGGGAGGGCCGACGGGGAGCTGTTTTTT.

The gene calls are TRBV18 and TRBJ1-1; TRBD1 matches 7 bases. The CDR3 extends over 14 amino acids. The V and J ends lost 2 bases and 3 bases, in that order; junction bases with no gene match: 3. Germline CDR1 reads KGHSH; CDR2 reads LQKENI. The CDR3 DNA is TGTGCCAGCTCACCAGGAACAGGGGACACTGAAGCTTTCTTT. It codes for CASSPGTGDTEAFF.

The gene calls are TRBV7-9 and TRBJ2-2; no definite D call. CDR3 length: 12 amino acids. Deletions cut 6 bases from V and 6 bases from J, with 8 bases between. Germline CDR1 SEHNR, CDR2 FQNEAQ (reference sequence). This chain's CDR3 is CASSRTSGELFF. CDR3 coding DNA: TGTGCCAGCAGTCGCACATCCGGGGAGCTGTTTTTT.